What follows describes a single TCR beta chain. There is no known antigen for this receptor. Base quality data are lacking; no much larger clone is found one base away. TCRbeta CDR3 regions were amplified from genomic DNA using the immunoSEQ Assay, a bias-controlled multiplex PCR. In the paper's pipeline: The number of nucleated cells in each sample was estimated by amplification of reference gene primers within the assay. Sequence reads were collapsed and filtered to measure the absolute abundance of every unique TCRbeta CDR3 rearrangement. For each sample, productive Simpson clonality was calculated as the square root of Simpson's diversity index over productive rearrangements. TCRdb carries this immuneACCESS record with in-frame sequences only. Its versions omit some clonotypes, under half of them owing to an unresolved V gene in the studies checked, with the rest unexplained. V, J and clone size reflect that table, while D and trimming were determined from the DNA. The sample table shows 100,000 to 150,000 clones, and roughly nine tenths are seen once. The ten largest clones add up to around 10% of the sample.

The entry originates in a study of blood T cell repertoires in COVID-19 (dated by TCRdb to the early 2020s). Background on the whole study: Samples covering the acute and convalescent phases of COVID-19 were provided by collaborators in the United States, Italy and Spain. The material from the prospective study consisted of cDNA or gDNA derived from T cells, B-cell-depleted T cells, or PBMCs. Subjects who had been exposed to COVID-19, were actively infected with it, or had recovered from it provided the deeply sampled blood TCRbeta repertoires that made up the dataset. The repertoires were released in a freely available public database meant as a resource for research on the immune response to SARS-CoV-2. The samples were drawn from two sources: the first 160 participants of the ongoing ImmuneRACE study, and over 1,000 subjects contributed by 6 global collaborators. The sample metadata nearly always contained a de-identified subject ID, COVID-19 status, age in years and sex. Where available, HLA class I and class II types were obtained from metadata supplied by the sample provider rather than from assay-based typing. Beyond this particular receptor, the publication reports: The amount of clinical and demographic metadata varied by source and participant and was provided uncurated.

In Seattle, one collaborating source enrolled patients while the infection was active and tracked those patients longitudinally over the course of disease. Whole blood was collected in K2EDTA tubes by collaborating institutions according to the institutions' own protocols. Collaborator samples were shipped for TCRbeta analysis as frozen whole blood, isolated PBMCs, or DNA extracted from either sample type. The CDR3 runs 14 amino acids, cysteine and phenylalanine included. CDR3 DNA is the only sequence kept; it has 42 bases, read in frame from the first base. From the germline V gene, CDR1 is SGHDT and CDR2 is YYEEEE. The V end loses 4 bases and the J end loses 8 bases, and a stretch of 18 bases separates them.

The sequence was collected from a woman between 65 and 79 years old with COVID-19, enrolled during active disease. Material for sequencing was peripheral blood. The V gene is TRBV5-6 and the J gene is TRBJ1-2; the D gene is not confidently resolved. The CDR3 has the sequence CASSHAGNLGGYTF. The DNA reads TGTGCCAGCAGCCACGCGGGAAATCTGGGAGGCTACACCTTC.